This TCR beta chain is from a study of regulatory T cells in long-lasting Graves disease (dated by TCRdb to about 2021). The study in broad terms: Persistent Graves' disease meant more than 5 years of antithyroid drug treatment with TSH receptor autoantibodies that stayed positive. Persistent Graves' disease patients were compared with newly diagnosed Graves' disease patients by peripheral blood TCR sequencing and RNA sequencing. Persistent Graves' disease patients in the clinical cohort had taken antithyroid drugs for approximately 10 years on average. The study was registered as a clinical trial and conducted in China. A total of about 33 samples underwent TCR sequencing, from about 13 patients with persistent Graves' disease and 20 patients with newly diagnosed Graves' disease. Paper-wide results and their limitations: The authors noted that the small sample size was a limitation that may lower accuracy. Sequencing and analysis were restricted to the TCR beta chain. Compared with newly diagnosed patients, persistent Graves' disease patients had lower TCR Shannon entropy and fewer highly expanded clones, which suggests clonal expansion. TRBV28, TRBJ1-2 and TRBJ2-5 were preferentially used in persistent disease, while TRBV20-1 and TRBJ2-1 were favored in newly diagnosed disease. The study examined only peripheral blood because the primary lesion, thyroid tissue, could not be accessed. Persistent patients shared more public clonotypes among themselves (around 2,500) than newly diagnosed patients did (more than 850).

The time point label for this specimen denotes: persistent/refractory GD, antithyroid drugs over 5 years with positive TRAb. For both TCR sequencing and RNA sequencing, RNA was extracted from PBMCs using TRIzol. The diagnosis of Graves' disease was made according to American Thyroid Association guidelines. Patients were recruited from an endocrinology department in Xi'an, China. Each patient gave approximately 8.8 milliliters of peripheral blood, collected in an EDTA anticoagulant tube. Ficoll Paque Plus density gradient separation was used to isolate PBMCs, and no further T cell sorting was done. An Agilent 2100 Bioanalyzer and agarose gel were used to check RNA quality, and a NanoDrop 2000 was used to measure RNA concentration. Receptors were amplified or captured by multiplex PCR. Instrument used: Illumina HiSeq 4000. To build TCR beta libraries, CDR3 regions were amplified by Arm-PCR using iRepertoire HTBI primers. Before sequencing, the PCR products went through gel purification. Per the original workflow: Gene usage analysis of CDR3 amino acid clonotypes relied on the roughly 60 TRBV and 13 to 15 TRBJ segments identified across samples. COPE and FqMerger were used to merge the filtered high-quality paired reads into contigs. BLAST was used to align contigs to the IMGT TRBV, TRBD and TRBJ reference genes, and CDR3 was defined following IMGT. Any clonotype with a frequency above 0.1% was classified as a highly expanded clone. Repertoire diversity was measured by Shannon entropy, and V-J evenness by the Gini coefficient. A clonotype found in more than one individual was treated as public. TCRdb cleaned the public reads at Q25 with fastp, built clones with MiXCR and kept in-frame beta chains. Every CDR3 protein is listed once, alongside the most common genes and DNA of its rows. These V and J calls rely on TCRdb rather than the paper's analysis. The sample table records roughly 450,000 distinct CDR3 sequences; 20% to 25% of these occur just once. The ten top clones hold 6.5% to 8% of the sample.

The germline V gene encodes CDR1 MNHEY and CDR2 SMNVEV (reference sequence). The CDR3 sequence holds 14 residues, the cysteine and phenylalanine included. Only the CDR3 region is kept as DNA, spanning 42 bases read in frame from base 1. Germline trimming amounts to 0 bases on V and 6 bases on J, with 4 as the count of junction bases outside the gene matches. Concerning this clonotype itself: Its antigen has not been determined. It has no much larger one-base neighbor in the sample; base qualities were not kept.

The input for sequencing was peripheral blood mononuclear cells (PBMCs), taken when the disease was refractory, from a patient treated with antithyroid drugs. This receptor was identified in a female donor with Graves disease. The V gene is TRBV27 and the J gene is TRBJ2-7, with 8 bases aligning to TRBD1. CDR3 reads: CASSLSWQGAEQYF. Read as DNA, the sequence is TGTGCCAGCAGTTTATCGTGGCAGGGGGCCGAGCAGTACTTC.